This paragraph covers one TCR beta chain sequence. Its specific antigen is unknown. No base-level quality is on record; no much larger clone is a single base apart. The data were taken from a study of cytomegalovirus exposure and HLA in healthy donors listed by TCRdb under 2017. About the investigation overall: An earlier analysis of about 530 of the donors reported 276 Gb of sequence data and roughly 120 million unique TCR beta sequences obtained from 150 million to 200 million T cells. The study used immunosequencing to profile the T cell repertoires of hundreds of subjects and linked those repertoires to cytomegalovirus serostatus. Roughly 5 DR-DQ haplotypes were handled as single units for association and clustering, since linkage in the cohort was strong. All discovery cohort repertoires had been generated on a single sequencing platform. To decide whether each TCR beta V gene segment behaved as functional or pseudogenic, an earlier analysis of approximately 620 of the donors relied on high-throughput TCR beta sequencing. A later analysis re-analyzed previously published TCR beta repertoires from 650 to 800 donors and added high-resolution HLA genotyping to study TCR occurrence patterns. The number of donors typed differed by locus, with about 629-640 for A, B, C, DRB1 and DQB1, around 500 for DQA1, about 610 for DPA1, and around 450 for DPB1. To predict cytomegalovirus infection status, the study combined high-throughput TCR immunosequencing, statistical association of individual TCRs with disease status, and machine learning. An early release covering 500 to 750 HLA-typed donors comprised about 300 gigabases of sequencing data and around 80 million unique TCR sequences. Alongside the repertoire data, information on donor age, sex, ethnicity and CMV serostatus was compiled. Of the roughly 400 genotyped donors, roughly 85% fell in the genetic ancestry cluster associated with self-reported Caucasian donors. Class I and class II HLA loci were covered by the typing at four-digit resolution. Rather than drawing on any new phenotypic data, the later analysis identified candidate immune exposures from TCR beta sequences and the way those sequences occurred across donors. A later genetic analysis took genome-wide SNP genotypes for about three fifths of the roughly 700 donors and used that subset as a discovery cohort. The study was designed to test whether signatures of past pathogen exposure could be identified by cataloging public T cell receptors. Besides the first cohort of around 700 subjects, a separate validation cohort made up of 120 different subjects was used. Among 398 genotyped donors of the cohort, an average of approximately 240,000 unique TCR beta nucleotide sequences were sequenced per donor, roughly 18% of them non-productive. The research as a whole found: This cohort had only TCR beta chains sequenced, and the lack of alpha or paired-chain data limited which features could be detected. A few of the identified cytomegalovirus-associated TCR beta chains were confirmed in vitro to be specific for cytomegalovirus antigens. Because HLA typing was unavailable for some donors at each locus, only the typed subset was used in association tests. Presence/absence analyses assumed roughly uniform sequencing depth across donors, an assumption that may not hold. While some public TCRs were present in many individuals, most TCR sequences turned up only very rarely across donors. In an earlier analysis of some 540 of the donors, most TCR beta V segments appeared in productive rearrangements about 87% or about 30% of the time, broadly matching IMGT annotations. A later analysis found that TCR association rates varied across HLA loci, with DRB1 alleles showing the most associated TCRs and HLA-C alleles the fewest. Correlated functional status among segregating V segments might be attributable to linkage disequilibrium, but an unknown experimental factor could not be ruled out. A further reported finding was that TCR beta sequences accurately predicted the HLA-A and HLA-B alleles for most subjects in the first cohort. A total of fewer than 200 TCR beta chains were listed by the study as associated with cytomegalovirus. According to the authors, the approach could potentially be generalized to other disease states and immunological phenotypes. The sequencing pipeline was judged likely to have produced a cluster of highly shared sequence variants as a technical artifact. For the cohort, immune exposure information was limited to CMV serostatus. Because the 87-base-pair reads could not distinguish some IMGT-functional V segments, including TRBV6-2 and TRBV6-3, those segments were excluded. A later genetic analysis associated a missense DCLRE1C variant with V-gene and J-gene trimming of TCR beta chains, and an independent cohort replicated the association. The earlier analysis of approximately 540 of the donors excluded 15 to 20 rarely observed V segments, including chromosome 9 orphons, because counts were too low. In both the original and validation cohorts, the classifier was reported to diagnose cytomegalovirus status with high specificity and sensitivity. When HLA alleles, especially DR and DQ, strongly co-occurred, TCR associations were difficult to assign to individual alleles. Several of the top co-occurrence clusters appeared to be linked to parvovirus B19, influenza, CMV and Epstein-Barr virus, according to a later analysis. In a later analysis, most CMV-associated TCR beta chains were found to appear HLA-restricted, with HLA associations seemingly driven largely by CMV exposure. A later analysis associated roughly 17,000 TCR beta sequences with specific HLA alleles at a false discovery rate of 0.05. According to a later genetic analysis, donors in an Asian-associated ancestry cluster had fewer N-insertions in productive TCRs than the roughly 700-donor mean. Compared with equally common non-associated chains, HLA-associated TCR beta chains in a later analysis were more clonally expanded and had lower generation probabilities.

Germline trimming: 10 bases from V, 2 bases from J; junction bases outside gene matches: 14. From its cysteine to its phenylalanine, the CDR3 spans 15 amino acids. Only the CDR3 DNA is retained, 45 bases long and in frame from the first base. Taken from the germline V gene, the CDR1 and CDR2 loops are ENHRY and SYGVKD. Receptor amplification or capture employed the immunoSEQ multiplex PCR assay. For the multiplex PCR, a mixture combining 60 forward primers for TCR Vbeta segments and 13 reverse primers for TCR Jbeta segments was used. The CDR3 region of rearranged TCR beta genes was amplified from genomic DNA by a multiplex PCR assay. The amplified TCR beta libraries were sequenced on the Illumina HiSeq System as 87-base-pair reads. As for the authors' bioinformatics: In a later analysis, 70 million to 95 million unique TCR beta chains were counted across the 500 to 850 repertoires, and roughly 11 million of these chains were shared by at least two donors. A nearest-neighbor algorithm error-corrected the raw reads and collapsed the reads into unique sequences, merging closely related sequences to remove PCR and sequencing errors. To assign V, D and J gene segments, CDR3 sequences were aligned to IMGT reference sequences. For a sequence to be retained, at least a six-nucleotide match to both a V gene segment and a J gene segment was required. Rearrangements were classified as productive when the CDR3 lacked stop codons and remained in frame with V and J, and all other rearrangements were classified as non-productive. Following IMGT convention, CDR3 was defined as the stretch from the second conserved V-encoded cysteine to the conserved J-encoded phenylalanine. In an earlier analysis of just under 600 of the donors, sequences lacking an unambiguous match to a single V gene segment were excluded. An earlier analysis of a few hundred of the donors called V segments functional above 56.7% productive rearrangements and segregating when the between-donor standard deviation exceeded 5%. A statistical classification framework was built to diagnose cytomegalovirus status from the catalog of TCR beta chain sequences. V and J gene assignment, in a later analysis, came from comparing TCR nucleotide sequences with IMGT/GENE-DB human TR gene sequences. Using the TCRdist pipeline, a later analysis assigned CDR3 sequences along with most-parsimonious VDJ recombination scenarios. In a later analysis, each TCR beta chain was defined by its CDR3 amino acid sequence together with its V-gene family, and reads lacking a unique V-gene family were excluded. To address suspected cross-contamination and a sequencing artifact, a later analysis removed a few hundred highly shared, low-generation-probability nucleotide sequences. For each public chain, a later analysis derived a clonal expansion index from normalized ranks of inferred template counts within each repertoire. A later analysis computed generation probabilities with a VDJ recombination model fitted to out-of-frame rearrangements, and checked the results against IGoR. In a later analysis, TCR-TCR, TCR-HLA and TCR-CMV co-occurrence was scored with hypergeometric tests, and a repertoire-size bias correction was applied to TCR pairs. In a later analysis, false discovery rates were estimated by permuting HLA or CMV assignments 20 times. In a later analysis, co-occurring TCRs were grouped using DBSCAN, with TCRdist sequence similarity added in when clustering inside HLA-allele-positive subsets. Repertoires with fewer than 30,000 or more than 120,000 public chains, plus five repertoires with anomalous nucleotide sharing, were excluded from co-occurrence clustering. Sourced from immuneACCESS, this table was stored by TCRdb with only in-frame sequences that have V and J called. A share of the clones is absent; for the studies checked, an unresolved V gene accounts for under half, and the remainder has no known explanation. V, J and clone size reflect that table, while D and trimming were determined from the DNA. This sample is represented by 150,000 to 200,000 clones; approximately 70% of them were singletons. Of the sample, less than 8.5% is held by the ten largest clones.

In total, just over 650 healthy bone marrow donors made up the cohort. Cohort members were all nominally healthy when sampled, although unrecorded immune exposures were likely present. The donor tested CMV seropositive and was one of the 289 seropositive cohort members. A peripheral blood sample was provided by each donor, and peripheral blood mononuclear cells were used for TCR beta sequencing. The Qiagen DNeasy Blood Extraction Kit was used to extract genomic DNA from the blood cell samples. The sequence links TRBV10-3 to TRBJ2-7, with 7 bases aligning to TRBD1. The material sequenced was PBMCs. The sequence was obtained from a man aged 35-49 years in good health and CMV-seropositive. For the CDR3, the sequence is CATLGTDRTPYEQYF. The DNA sequence follows: TGTGCCACTTTAGGGACGGACAGGACTCCCTACGAGCAGTACTTC.